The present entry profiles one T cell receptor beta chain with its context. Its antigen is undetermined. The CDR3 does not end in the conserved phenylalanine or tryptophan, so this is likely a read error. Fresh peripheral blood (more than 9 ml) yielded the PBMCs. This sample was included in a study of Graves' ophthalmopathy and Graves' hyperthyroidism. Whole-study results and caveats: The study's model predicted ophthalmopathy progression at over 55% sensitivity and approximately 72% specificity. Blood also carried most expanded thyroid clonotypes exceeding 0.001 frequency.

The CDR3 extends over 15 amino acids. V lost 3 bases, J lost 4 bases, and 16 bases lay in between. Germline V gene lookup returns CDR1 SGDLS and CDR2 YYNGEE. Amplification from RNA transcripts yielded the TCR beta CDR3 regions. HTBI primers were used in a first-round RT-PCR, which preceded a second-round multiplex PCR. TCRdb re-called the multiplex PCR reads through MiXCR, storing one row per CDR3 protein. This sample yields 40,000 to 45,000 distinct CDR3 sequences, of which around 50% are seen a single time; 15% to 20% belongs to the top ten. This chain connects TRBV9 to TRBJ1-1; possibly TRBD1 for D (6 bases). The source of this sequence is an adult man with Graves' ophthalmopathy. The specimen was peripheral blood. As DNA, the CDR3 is TGTGCCAGCAGCGCCTCCTACAGGGAAGGCACTGAAGCTTTCGTT. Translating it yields CASSASYREGTEAFV.